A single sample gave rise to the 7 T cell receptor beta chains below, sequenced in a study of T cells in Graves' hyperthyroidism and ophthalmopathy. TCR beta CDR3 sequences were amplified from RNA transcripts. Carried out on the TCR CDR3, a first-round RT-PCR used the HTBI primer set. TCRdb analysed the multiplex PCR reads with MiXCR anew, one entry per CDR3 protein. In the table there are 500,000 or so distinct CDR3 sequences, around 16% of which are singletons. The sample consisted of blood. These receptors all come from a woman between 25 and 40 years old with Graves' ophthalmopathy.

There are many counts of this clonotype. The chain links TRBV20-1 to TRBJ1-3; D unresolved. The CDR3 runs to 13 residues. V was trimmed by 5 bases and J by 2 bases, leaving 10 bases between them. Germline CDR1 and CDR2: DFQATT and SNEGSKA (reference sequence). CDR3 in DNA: TGCAGTGCTTCCGACAACCCTGGAAACACCATATATTTT. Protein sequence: CSASDNPGNTIYF.

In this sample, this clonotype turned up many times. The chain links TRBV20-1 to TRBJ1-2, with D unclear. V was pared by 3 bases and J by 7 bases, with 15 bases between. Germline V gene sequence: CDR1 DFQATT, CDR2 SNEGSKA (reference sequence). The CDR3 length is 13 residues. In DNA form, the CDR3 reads TGCAGTGCTAGTTCTCGGTCGGGAATTGGCTACACCTTC. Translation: CSASSRSGIGYTF.

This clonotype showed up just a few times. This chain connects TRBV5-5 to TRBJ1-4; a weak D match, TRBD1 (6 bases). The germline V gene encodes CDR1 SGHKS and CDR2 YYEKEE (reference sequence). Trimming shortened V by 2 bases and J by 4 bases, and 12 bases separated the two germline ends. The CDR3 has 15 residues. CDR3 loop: CASSLPPDSNEKLFF. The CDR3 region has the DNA TGTGCCAGCAGCTTACCCCCGGACAGTAATGAAAAACTGTTTTTT.

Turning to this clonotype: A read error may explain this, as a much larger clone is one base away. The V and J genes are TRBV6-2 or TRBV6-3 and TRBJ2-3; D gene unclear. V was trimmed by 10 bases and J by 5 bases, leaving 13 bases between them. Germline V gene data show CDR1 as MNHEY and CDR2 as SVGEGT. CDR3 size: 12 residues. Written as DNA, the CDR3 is TGTGCCAACGGAATTATAGGAGATACGCAGTATTTT. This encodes CANGIIGDTQYF.

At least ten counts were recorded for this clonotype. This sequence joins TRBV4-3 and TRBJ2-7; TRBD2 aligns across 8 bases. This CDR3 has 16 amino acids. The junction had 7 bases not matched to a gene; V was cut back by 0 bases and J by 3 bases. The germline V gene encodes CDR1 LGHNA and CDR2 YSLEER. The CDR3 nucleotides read TGCGCCAGCAGCCAAGAGTCAACTAGCGGTATCTACGAGCAGTACTTC. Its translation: CASSQESTSGIYEQYF.

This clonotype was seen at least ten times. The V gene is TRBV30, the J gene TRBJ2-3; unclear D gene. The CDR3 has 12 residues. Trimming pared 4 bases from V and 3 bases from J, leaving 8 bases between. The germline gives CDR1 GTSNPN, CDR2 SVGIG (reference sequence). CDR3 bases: TGTGCCTGGAACGAATTAACAGATACGCAGTATTTT. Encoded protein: CAWNELTDTQYF.

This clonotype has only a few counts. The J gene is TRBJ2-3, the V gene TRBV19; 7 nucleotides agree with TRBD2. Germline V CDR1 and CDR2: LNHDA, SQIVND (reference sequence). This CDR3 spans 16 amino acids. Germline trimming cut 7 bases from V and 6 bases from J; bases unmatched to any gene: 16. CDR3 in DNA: TGTGCCAGTACTCCAGGTCGGCTAGCGGATGCCGATACGCAGTATTTT. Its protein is CASTPGRLADADTQYF.